The 23 T cell receptor beta chains in this list originate from one sample, sequenced in a study of blood T cell repertoires in COVID-19. The protocol was immunoSEQ multiplex PCR, while the TCRdb copy is restricted to in-frame clones and leaves out a portion. Of about 170,000 clones in the sample, roughly 80% are singletons; the top ten hold 4% to 4.5%. The sequencing sample was made of PBMCs or T cells enriched from blood (not recorded which). These receptors all stem from a woman in her fifties or sixties who had recovered from COVID-19.

V and J are TRBV4-2 and TRBJ1-1; D may be TRBD1 (6 bases). Germline CDR1 LGHNA, CDR2 YNFKEQ. CDR3 length: 15 residues. V was clipped by 3 bases and J by 7 bases, with 18 bases between them. The CDR3 is CASSQGKQGRGEAFF. The CDR3 DNA reads as TGTGCCAGCAGCCAGGGGAAACAGGGACGAGGTGAAGCTTTCTTT.

The gene calls are TRBV24-1 and TRBJ2-1, with D possibly being TRBD1 (5 bases). V was pared by 6 bases and J by 12 bases, with 14 bases between. The CDR3 length is 12 residues. Germline V gene data show CDR1 as KGHDR and CDR2 as SFDVKD. This CDR3 is CATSYGASRQFF. CDR3 coding DNA: TGTGCCACCAGTTATGGGGCTAGTAGGCAGTTCTTC.

This chain uses TRBV29-1 with TRBJ1-5, with TRBD1 matching over 10 bases. The germline V gene has CDR1 SQVTM and CDR2 ANQGSEA. With V trimmed by 5 bases and J by 6 bases, 7 bases remained unmatched. There are 14 residues in the CDR3. CDR3 sequence (DNA): TGCAGCGTTATGGACAGGGGGACGGGTCAGCCCCAGCATTTT. It is translated as CSVMDRGTGQPQHF.

The V call is TRBV5-4, the J call TRBJ1-2, with D tentatively TRBD1 (5 bases). The CDR3 extends over 15 amino acids. Germline CDR1 SGHNT, CDR2 YYREEE (reference sequence). Between the trimmed V and J ends, which lost 0 bases and 2 bases, there was a span of 11 bases. CDR3 residues: CASSLVRDPNYGYTF. For the CDR3, the DNA is TGTGCCAGCAGCTTGGTCAGGGATCCCAACTATGGCTACACCTTC.

The chain combines TRBV30 with TRBJ1-2; the D gene is possibly TRBD1 (5 bases). Germline V gene data show CDR1 as GTSNPN and CDR2 as SVGIG (reference sequence). The ends were cut back, 6 bases at V and 2 bases at J, with 10 bases in the middle. CDR3 size: 12 residues. The CDR3 reads CACGRDNYGYTF. DNA of the CDR3: TGTGCCTGCGGGAGGGACAACTATGGCTACACCTTC. Based on the CDR3 plus reference TRBV30 and TRBJ1-2, the full variable domain is SQTIHQWPATLVQPVGSPLSLECTVEGTSNPNLYWYRQAAGRGLQLLFYSVGIGQISSEVPQNLSASRPQDRQFILSSKKLLLSDSGFYLCACGRDNYGYTFGSGTRLTVV.

The rearrangement uses TRBV6-5 and TRBJ2-7; no definite D call. The CDR3 is 13 residues long. Between the trimmed V and J ends, which lost 8 bases and 3 bases, there was a span of 14 bases. Germline V gene sequence: CDR1 MNHEY, CDR2 SVGAGI. CDR3 region: CASSPGMSYEQYV. In DNA, the CDR3 is TGTGCCAGCTCCCCCGGTATGAGCTACGAGCAGTACGTC.

The genes are TRBV7-9 and TRBJ2-3, with 8 bases aligning to TRBD2. This CDR3 has 17 residues. Germline V lookup: CDR1 SEHNR, CDR2 FQNEAQ (reference sequence). The ends lost 6 bases at V and 3 bases at J; junction bases unmatched: 14. CDR3 protein: CASRTGASGGRTDTQYF. CDR3 coding DNA: TGTGCCAGCAGGACGGGGGCCAGCGGGGGTAGGACAGATACGCAGTATTTT.

This clone was seen just once. The V gene is TRBV3-1 (or the pseudogene TRBV3-2), the J gene TRBJ1-3; TRBD1 might be the D (6 bases). The CDR3 totals 15 residues. Germline lookup yields CDR1 LGHDT and CDR2 YNNKEL (reference sequence). Trimming shortened V by 4 bases and J by 9 bases, and 19 bases separated the two germline ends. The DNA of the CDR3 is TGTGCCAGCAGCCCCGGGACAAGAGAACGAGCCACCATATATTTT. Translated, it gives CASSPGTRERATIYF.

The chain joins TRBV6-5 to TRBJ1-2; 7 bases are shared with TRBD1. Germline-derived CDR1 and CDR2 are MNHEY and SVGAGI. The CDR3 contains 14 residues. The trim removed 7 bases at V and 9 bases at J, leaving 14 bases unmatched. The CDR3 spells CASTRTGSKPSYTF. The CDR3 DNA follows: TGTGCCAGCACCAGGACAGGTTCAAAACCCAGCTACACCTTC.

The rearrangement joins TRBV29-1 to TRBJ2-1, with 7 bases identical to TRBD1. The CDR3 has 14 amino acids. The V segment lost 7 bases and the J segment 7 bases; nucleotides outside the gene matches: 13. Germline assignment: CDR1 SQVTM and CDR2 ANQGSEA. The CDR3 is CSATPRGQMNEQFF. CDR3 nucleotide sequence: TGCAGCGCTACCCCCCGGGGACAGATGAATGAGCAGTTCTTC.

The table lists this clone with a few counts. The gene calls are TRBV10-3 and TRBJ1-1; maybe TRBD1 (6 bases). V was pared by 5 bases and J by 3 bases, with 13 bases between. The germline CDR1 and CDR2 sequences are ENHRY and SYGVKD. The CDR3 contains 14 residues. As DNA, the CDR3 is TGTGCCATCAGTCGACAGGTTATGGACACTGAAGCTTTCTTT. The encoded protein is CAISRQVMDTEAFF.

This clone came up a few times. V usage is TRBV5-5 and J usage is TRBJ2-2; D gene uncertain. CDR1 is SGHKS and CDR2 is YYEKEE in the germline V gene (reference sequence). This CDR3 is 15 amino acids long. V dropped 1 base and J dropped 1 base, with 8 bases sitting between them. The CDR3 loop reads CASSLSRQNTGELFF. The CDR3 DNA reads as TGTGCCAGCAGCTTGAGTCGACAGAACACCGGGGAGCTGTTTTTT.

The chain is built from TRBV7-9 and TRBJ1-2, with 7 nucleotides matching TRBD1. The CDR3 contains 15 residues. The germline V gene encodes CDR1 SEHNR and CDR2 FQNEAQ (reference sequence). Trimming took 4 bases from V and 4 from J; bases not matched to a gene: 9. The CDR3 DNA sequence: TGTGCCAGCAGCTCCGGGGGACAGAAGTTCTATGGCTACACCTTC. It specifies CASSSGGQKFYGYTF. The full variable domain, rest sourced from reference TRBV7-9 and TRBJ1-2, is DTGVSQNPRHKITKRGQNVTFRCDPISEHNRLYWYRQTLGQGPEFLTYFQNEAQLEKSRLLSDRFSAERPKGSFSTLEIQRTEQGDSAMYLCASSSGGQKFYGYTFGSGTRLTVV.

This rearrangement joins TRBV5-4 to TRBJ1-3; D is perhaps TRBD1 (5 bases). This CDR3 is 14 amino acids long. Trimming stripped 0 bases from V and 3 bases from J, with 7 bases between. Germline assignment: CDR1 SGHNT and CDR2 YYREEE (reference sequence). This CDR3 is CASSLVGVGNTIYF. In nucleotides, the CDR3 is TGTGCCAGCAGCTTGGTAGGGGTTGGAAACACCATATATTTT.

The chain joins TRBV7-6 to TRBJ1-6; 8 positions match TRBD1. The CDR3 extends over 16 amino acids. CDR1 and CDR2 from the germline V gene are SGHVS and FNYEAQ. Trimming at V came to 4 bases and at J to 0 bases, leaving 2 bases not matched to a gene. This CDR3 reads CASSWTGSSYNSPLHF. DNA of the CDR3: TGTGCCAGCAGCTGGACAGGGAGCTCCTATAATTCACCCCTCCACTTT.

This rearrangement joins TRBV7-8 to TRBJ1-5; D gene uncertain. The V end lost 6 bases, the J end lost 0 bases, and 15 bases lay between the germline ends. Germline values: CDR1 SGHVS, CDR2 FQNEAQ. The CDR3 spans 16 residues. The CDR3 spells CASSLTRASSNQPQHF. CDR3 DNA: TGTGCCAGCAGTCTGACGAGGGCAAGTAGCAATCAGCCCCAGCATTTT.

Only a few counts were recorded for this clone. This sequence joins TRBV3-1 (or the pseudogene TRBV3-2) and TRBJ1-2; perhaps TRBD1 as D (5 bases). This CDR3 has 14 residues. Germline assignment: CDR1 LGHDT and CDR2 YNNKEL (reference sequence). Deletions cut 3 bases from V and 8 bases from J, with 16 bases between. The CDR3 DNA reads as TGTGCCAGCAGCCAGGGTGGGACTCAGGTCGGCTACACCTTC. As protein: CASSQGGTQVGYTF.

This chain connects TRBV30 to TRBJ2-7; TRBD1 aligns across 7 bases. The J segment lost 6 bases and the V segment lost 1 base, leaving 9 bases of the junction unmatched. Germline V CDR1 and CDR2: GTSNPN, SVGIG (reference sequence). The CDR3 totals 14 residues. The CDR3 DNA reads TGTGCCTGGAGTGGAAAAGGGACAGCGTCCGAGCAGTACGTC. Translation: CAWSGKGTASEQYV.

In its sample, this clone was seen once. The chain employs TRBV7-2 and TRBJ1-3; TRBD1 is a possible D gene (5 bases). CDR1 is SGHTA, CDR2 FQGNSA, per germline. This CDR3 spans 14 amino acids. V was trimmed by 2 bases and J by 1 base, leaving 6 bases between them. CDR3 DNA sequence: TGTGCCAGCAGCTTACAGGGATCTGGAAACACCATATATTTT. This translates into CASSLQGSGNTIYF.

J is TRBJ2-7 and V is TRBV2; 8 bases map to TRBD2. J was trimmed by 6 bases and V by 7 bases; bases with no gene match: 8. The CDR3 length is 13 residues. Germline values: CDR1 SNHLY, CDR2 FYNNEI. The CDR3 loop is CASTRTREGEQYV. Written as DNA, the CDR3 is TGTGCCAGCACCCGGACCCGGGAGGGCGAGCAGTACGTC.

The chain carries TRBV18 and TRBJ2-5; D not resolved. CDR1 is KGHSH, CDR2 LQKENI, per germline. The CDR3 length is 13 residues. Trimming pared 0 bases from V and 7 bases from J, leaving 9 bases between. The CDR3 sequence: CASSPPSVGTQYF. For the CDR3, the DNA is TGTGCCAGCTCACCACCCAGCGTGGGGACCCAGTACTTC.

The chain combines TRBV7-2 with TRBJ2-5, with D perhaps matching TRBD2 (6 bases). The germline CDR1 and CDR2 sequences are SGHTA and FQGNSA. V shed 5 bases and J shed 2 bases, with 15 bases lying between them. The CDR3 covers 15 residues. CDR3: CASSPQRVPQETQYF. The CDR3 DNA reads as TGTGCCAGCAGCCCTCAGCGGGTGCCTCAAGAGACCCAGTACTTC.

J is TRBJ2-1 and V is TRBV18, with 8 bases lining up with TRBD2. Germline loops: CDR1 KGHSH, CDR2 LQKENI. This CDR3 has 13 amino acids. V shed 1 base, J shed 7 bases, and the junction held 0 bases outside the gene matches. CDR3 DNA: TGTGCCAGCTCACCACTAGCGGGAAATGAGCAGTTCTTC. It specifies CASSPLAGNEQFF.